Below are 21 T cell receptor beta chains sequenced from a single sample in a study of T cells after yellow fever vaccination. TCRdb reprocessed the 5' RACE reads with MiXCR, giving one entry per CDR3 protein. The profile shows 300,000 or so distinct CDR3 sequences, about 7.8% of them singletons. The material was PBMCs, obtained about 49 days after the first yellow fever vaccination. The receptors here all came from a man aged 18-30 years who received the YFV17D yellow fever vaccine.

The chain combines TRBV12-3 or TRBV12-4 with TRBJ2-1; 7 nucleotides line up with TRBD2. The V and J ends lost 7 bases and 3 bases, in that order; junction bases with no gene match: 3. CDR3 length: 13 amino acids. CDR3 in DNA: TGTGCCAGCAAAGGGAGGGGCTACAATGAGCAGTTCTTC. Its protein product is CASKGRGYNEQFF.

The chain is built from TRBV12-3 or TRBV12-4 and TRBJ1-6; 8 bases are shared with TRBD1. Unmatched junction bases numbered 5, after V lost 5 bases and J lost 5 bases. This CDR3 has 15 residues. CDR3 sequence (DNA): TGTGCCAGCAGTCGGACAGGGCTCGATAATTCACCCCTCCACTTT. This gives the protein CASSRTGLDNSPLHF.

This clonotype showed up many times. The chain has TRBV2 and TRBJ2-7; TRBD1 aligns across 7 bases. The length of the CDR3 is 13 residues. J gave up 3 bases and V 2 bases, and 1 base lay outside the gene matches. Germline V gives CDR1 SNHLY, CDR2 FYNNEI. The DNA for the CDR3 is TGTGCCAGCAGTGAAAGGGACAGCTACGAGCAGTACGTC. The encoded protein is CASSERDSYEQYV.

This sequence joins TRBV10-3 and TRBJ2-7; D possibly corresponds to TRBD1 (5 bases). The CDR3 is made up of 14 amino acids. V shed 0 bases and J shed 0 bases, with 6 bases lying between them. CDR1 is ENHRY and CDR2 is SYGVKD in the germline V gene. CDR3 residues: CAISESTASYEQYV. CDR3 DNA sequence: TGTGCCATCAGTGAGTCGACAGCCTCCTACGAGCAGTACGTC.

The rearrangement uses TRBV6-1 and TRBJ1-2; D is perhaps TRBD1 (5 bases). The CDR3 length is 13 residues. Germline V gene lookup returns CDR1 MNHNS and CDR2 SASEGT. V was trimmed by 5 bases and J by 8 bases, leaving 15 bases between them. CDR3 in amino acids: CASSPSRGRGYTF. In nucleotides, the CDR3 is TGTGCCAGCAGTCCCTCCCGGGGACGGGGCTACACCTTC.

The V and J genes are TRBV5-6 and TRBJ2-3; no firm D call. The CDR3 spans 13 residues. Germline values: CDR1 SGHDT, CDR2 YYEEEE. V lost 4 bases to trimming and J lost 5 bases, with 11 bases between them. The CDR3 here is CASSRKSVDTQYF. In DNA, the CDR3 is TGTGCCAGCAGCCGGAAGAGTGTAGATACGCAGTATTTT.

This clonotype appeared a few times. This chain links TRBV4-3 with TRBJ1-5; D possibly corresponds to TRBD1 (6 bases). The V gene lost 0 bases and the J gene lost 6 bases, with 12 bases spanning the gap. Germline V CDR1 and CDR2: LGHNA, YSLEER. The CDR3 totals 15 residues. The CDR3 region has the DNA TGCGCCAGCAGCCAAGACTACCAGGGGTCTCAGCCCCAGCATTTT. This encodes CASSQDYQGSQPQHF.

The V gene is TRBV28, the J gene TRBJ2-3; D remains ambiguous. Trimming took off 4 bases at V and 0 bases at J, with 14 bases between the two ends. Germline CDR1 MDHEN, CDR2 SYDVKM. CDR3 length: 16 residues. DNA for the CDR3: TGTGCCAGCAGTTCCCCCGGATGGGCTAGCACAGATACGCAGTATTTT. Amino acid sequence: CASSSPGWASTDTQYF.

This clonotype was counted a few times. The chain joins TRBV11-3 to TRBJ2-1, with 8 bases aligning to TRBD2. The CDR3 is 17 amino acids. J was trimmed by 3 bases and V by 2 bases; bases with no gene match: 9. Germline values: CDR1 SGHNT, CDR2 YENEEA. CDR3 sequence: CASSLQGPGGDYNEQFF. The CDR3 bases are TGTGCCAGCAGCTTACAGGGGCCCGGGGGGGACTACAATGAGCAGTTCTTC.

The DNA for the CDR3 is TGCGCCAGCAGTCACCCCAAGTCTAGTTCCCTGGCCACAACAGATACGCAGTATTTT. As protein: CASSHPKSSSLATTDTQYF. This sequence joins TRBV23-1 and TRBJ2-3, with D unresolved. TRBV23-1 belongs to the ORF category, with a function that is uncertain. The CDR3 runs 19 residues. Between the trimmed V and J ends, which lost 3 bases and 3 bases, there was a span of 25 bases.

This clonotype was seen only a few times. The chain links TRBV5-5 to TRBJ2-5; D unclear. Trimming stripped 4 bases from V and 5 bases from J, with 21 bases between. The CDR3 is 16 residues long. CDR1 and CDR2 from the germline V gene are SGHKS and YYEKEE (reference sequence). In DNA, the CDR3 is TGTGCCAGCAGCCCCCCCTGGTCTCCTTCTCAGGAGACCCAGTACTTC. Translated, it gives CASSPPWSPSQETQYF.

This clonotype was recorded a few times. The genes are TRBV10-3 and TRBJ1-1; the D is unclear. The V and J ends lost 10 bases and 5 bases respectively, with 23 bases between them. This CDR3 region has 15 residues. CDR1 and CDR2 from the germline V gene are ENHRY and SYGVKD. CDR3 sequence reads: CATTAFTLPGTEAFF. The CDR3 DNA is TGTGCCACCACAGCGTTTACCTTACCCGGGACTGAAGCTTTCTTT.

The rearrangement uses TRBV19 and TRBJ1-1, with D maybe TRBD1 (5 bases). CDR1 and CDR2 from the germline V gene are LNHDA and SQIVND (reference sequence). The length of the CDR3 is 13 residues. With 9 bases removed from V and 6 bases from J, the gap between germline ends came to 17 bases. This CDR3 reads CASNPGRSAEAFF. The CDR3 nucleotides are TGTGCCAGCAATCCGGGACGTTCGGCTGAAGCTTTCTTT. Full variable domain (rest looked up from reference TRBV19 and TRBJ1-1): DGGITQSPKYLFRKEGQNVTLSCEQNLNHDAMYWYRQDPGQGLRLIYYSQIVNDFQKGDIAEGYSVSREKKESFPLTVTSAQKNPTAFYLCASNPGRSAEAFFGQGTRLTVV.

The chain links TRBV19 to TRBJ2-7, with D unresolved. The V gene lost 5 bases and the J gene lost 7 bases, with 18 bases spanning the gap. Germline loops: CDR1 LNHDA, CDR2 SQIVND (reference sequence). There are 14 residues in the CDR3. The CDR3 reads CASSSLPGSQEQYV. The CDR3 region has the DNA TGTGCCAGTAGTTCTCTGCCGGGCAGTCAAGAGCAGTACGTC.

There are a few counts of this clonotype. J is TRBJ1-5 and V is TRBV19; D remains ambiguous. Trimming removed 3 bases at V and 4 bases at J, with 13 bases between. The CDR3 runs to 15 residues. Germline V gene sequence: CDR1 LNHDA, CDR2 SQIVND (reference sequence). As DNA, the CDR3 is TGTGCCAGTAGTATTGGCGTTCCGGCGAATCAGCCCCAGCATTTT. Protein product: CASSIGVPANQPQHF.

This clonotype has ten or more counts. V and J are TRBV5-5 and TRBJ2-5; D remains unclear. Trimming stripped 1 base from V and 0 bases from J, with 7 bases between. CDR1 is SGHKS, CDR2 YYEKEE, per germline (reference sequence). The CDR3 runs 14 residues. The CDR3 nucleotides are TGTGCCAGCAGCTTGATGCCGAACCAAGAGACCCAGTACTTC. It encodes CASSLMPNQETQYF. Looking up the rest from reference TRBV5-5 and TRBJ2-5 gives the full variable domain: DAGVTQSPTHLIKTRGQQVTLRCSPISGHKSVSWYQQVLGQGPQFIFQYYEKEERGRGNFPDRFSARQFPNYSSELNVNALLLGDSALYLCASSLMPNQETQYFGPGTRLLVL.

This clonotype was picked up a small number of times. A read error may account for a junction end that differs from germline. V usage is TRBV7-3 and J usage is TRBJ2-2, with TRBD2 identical over 7 bases. This CDR3 is built from 16 residues. Germline CDR1 reads SGHTA; CDR2 reads FQGTGA. The CDR3 region has the DNA TGTGCCAGCAGCTACCGGGACTACTCGAATACCGGGGAGCTGTTTTTT. This translates into CASSYRDYSNTGELFF.

The J gene is TRBJ2-1, the V gene TRBV10-3; D unclear. V was shortened by 2 bases and J by 0 bases, with 11 bases between the two germline ends. Germline-derived CDR1 and CDR2 are ENHRY and SYGVKD. The CDR3 has 16 residues. The CDR3 DNA sequence: TGTGCCATCAGTGAGCCCTTTGAGAGCTCCTACAATGAGCAGTTCTTC. This encodes CAISEPFESSYNEQFF.

Only a few counts were recorded for this clonotype. The genes are TRBV7-2 and TRBJ2-7; TRBD1 is a possible D gene (5 bases). The V gene's germline CDR1 is SGHTA and CDR2 FQGNSA. This CDR3 has 14 amino acids. Trimming pared 3 bases from V and 5 bases from J, leaving 14 bases between. Here the CDR3 reads CASSFTTGSNEQYV. The CDR3 DNA is TGTGCCAGCAGCTTTACCACAGGTTCTAACGAGCAGTACGTC.

The sample holds a few counts of this clonotype. This rearrangement joins TRBV20-1 to TRBJ2-3; D not resolved. V shed 2 bases and J shed 5 bases, with 17 bases lying between them. The CDR3 sequence is 15 residues long. CDR1 and CDR2 from the germline V gene are DFQATT and SNEGSKA (reference sequence). The CDR3 region has the DNA TGCAGTGCTAGAAGTCCAGCTAGACATCTAGATACGCAGTATTTT. Translation gives CSARSPARHLDTQYF.

This clonotype was counted between two and nine times. The chain joins TRBV4-2 to TRBJ2-5, with TRBD2 identical over 15 bases. CDR3 length: 19 residues. Germline CDR1 is LGHNA and CDR2 is YNFKEQ. Trimming removed 3 bases from V and 2 bases from J; junction bases left unmatched: 10. CDR3 bases: TGTGCCAGCAGCCAGAAGCCGGGACTAGCGGGGGGTTTGCAAGAGACCCAGTACTTC. This gives the protein CASSQKPGLAGGLQETQYF.